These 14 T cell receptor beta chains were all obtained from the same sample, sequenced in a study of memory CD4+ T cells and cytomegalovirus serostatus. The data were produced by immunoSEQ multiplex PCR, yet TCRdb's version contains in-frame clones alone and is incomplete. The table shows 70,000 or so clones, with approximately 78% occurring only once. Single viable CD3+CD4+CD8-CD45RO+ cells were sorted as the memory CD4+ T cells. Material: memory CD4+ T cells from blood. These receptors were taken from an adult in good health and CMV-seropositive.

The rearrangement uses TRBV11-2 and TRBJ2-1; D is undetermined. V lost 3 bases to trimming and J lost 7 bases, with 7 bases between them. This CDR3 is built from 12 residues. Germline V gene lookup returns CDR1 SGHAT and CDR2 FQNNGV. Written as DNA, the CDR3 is TGTGCCAGCAGCTTGGTTAAGAATGAGCAGTTCTTC. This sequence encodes CASSLVKNEQFF.

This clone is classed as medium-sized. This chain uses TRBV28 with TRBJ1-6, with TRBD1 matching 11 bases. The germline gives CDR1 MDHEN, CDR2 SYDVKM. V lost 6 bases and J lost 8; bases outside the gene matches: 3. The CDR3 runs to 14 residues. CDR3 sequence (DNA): TGTGCCAGCAGCCGGACAGGGGGCCATTCACCCCTCCACTTT. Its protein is CASSRTGGHSPLHF.

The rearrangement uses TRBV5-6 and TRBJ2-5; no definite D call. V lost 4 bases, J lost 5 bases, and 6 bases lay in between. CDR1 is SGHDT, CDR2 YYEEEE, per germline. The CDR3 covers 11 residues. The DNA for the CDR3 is TGTGCCAGCAGCCACTCGGAGACCCAGTACTTC. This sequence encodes CASSHSETQYF.

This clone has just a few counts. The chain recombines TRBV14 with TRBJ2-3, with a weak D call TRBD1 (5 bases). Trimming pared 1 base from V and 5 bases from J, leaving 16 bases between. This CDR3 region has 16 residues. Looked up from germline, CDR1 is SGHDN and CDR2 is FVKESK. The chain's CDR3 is CASSQVGYRTGDTQYF. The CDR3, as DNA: TGTGCCAGCAGCCAAGTCGGGTATAGAACAGGAGATACGCAGTATTTT.

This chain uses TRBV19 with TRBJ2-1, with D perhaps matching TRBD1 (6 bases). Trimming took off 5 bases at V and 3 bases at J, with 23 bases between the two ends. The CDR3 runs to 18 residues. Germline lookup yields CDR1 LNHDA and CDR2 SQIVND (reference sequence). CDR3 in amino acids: CASSSGLTRGPSYNEQFF. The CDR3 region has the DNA TGTGCCAGTAGTTCGGGCTTAACCAGGGGTCCGAGCTACAATGAGCAGTTCTTC.

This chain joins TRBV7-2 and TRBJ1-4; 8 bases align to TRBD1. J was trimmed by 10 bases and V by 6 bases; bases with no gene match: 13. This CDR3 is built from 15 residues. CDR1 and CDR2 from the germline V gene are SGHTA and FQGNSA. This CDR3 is CASRGTPGQGAKLFF. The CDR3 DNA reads TGTGCCAGCAGAGGGACTCCTGGACAGGGTGCAAAACTGTTTTTT.

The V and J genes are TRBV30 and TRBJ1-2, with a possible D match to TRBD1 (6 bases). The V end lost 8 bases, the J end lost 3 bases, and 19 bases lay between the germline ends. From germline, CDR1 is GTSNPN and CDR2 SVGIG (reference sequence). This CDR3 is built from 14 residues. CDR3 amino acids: CAGKGGISYYGYTF. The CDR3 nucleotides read TGTGCCGGTAAAGGGGGAATCTCCTACTATGGCTACACCTTC.

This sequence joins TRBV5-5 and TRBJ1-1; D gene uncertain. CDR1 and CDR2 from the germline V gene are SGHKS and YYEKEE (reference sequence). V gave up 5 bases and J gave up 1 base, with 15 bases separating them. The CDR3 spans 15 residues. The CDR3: CASSLSGRWNTEAFF. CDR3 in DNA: TGTGCCAGCAGTCTTAGTGGCAGGTGGAACACTGAAGCTTTCTTT. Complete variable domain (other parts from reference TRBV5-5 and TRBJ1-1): DAGVTQSPTHLIKTRGQQVTLRCSPISGHKSVSWYQQVLGQGPQFIFQYYEKEERGRGNFPDRFSARQFPNYSSELNVNALLLGDSALYLCASSLSGRWNTEAFFGQGTRLTVV.

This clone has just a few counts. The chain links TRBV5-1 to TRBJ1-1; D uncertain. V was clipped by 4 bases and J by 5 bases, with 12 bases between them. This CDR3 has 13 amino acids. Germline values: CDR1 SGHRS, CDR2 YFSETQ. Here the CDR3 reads CASSNPPGTEAFF. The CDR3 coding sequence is TGCGCCAGCAGCAACCCGCCGGGGACTGAAGCTTTCTTT.

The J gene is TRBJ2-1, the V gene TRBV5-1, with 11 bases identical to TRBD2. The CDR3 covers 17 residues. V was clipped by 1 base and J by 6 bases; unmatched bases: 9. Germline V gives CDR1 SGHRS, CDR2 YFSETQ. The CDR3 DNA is TGCGCCAGCAGCTTGTGGGGTAGCGGGGGGGCCGCCAATGAGCAGTTCTTC. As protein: CASSLWGSGGAANEQFF.

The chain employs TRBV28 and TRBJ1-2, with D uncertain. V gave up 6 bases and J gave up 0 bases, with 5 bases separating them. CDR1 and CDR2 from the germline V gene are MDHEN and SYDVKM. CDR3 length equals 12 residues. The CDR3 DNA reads TGTGCCAGCAGCCCACCTAACTATGGCTACACCTTC. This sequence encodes CASSPPNYGYTF.

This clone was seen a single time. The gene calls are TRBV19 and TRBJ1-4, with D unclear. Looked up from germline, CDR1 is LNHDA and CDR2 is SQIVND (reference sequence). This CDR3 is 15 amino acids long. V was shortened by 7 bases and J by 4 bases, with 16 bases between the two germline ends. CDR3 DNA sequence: TGTGCCAGTACCTCGTGGTCGGCGAATAATGAAAAACTGTTTTTT. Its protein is CASTSWSANNEKLFF.

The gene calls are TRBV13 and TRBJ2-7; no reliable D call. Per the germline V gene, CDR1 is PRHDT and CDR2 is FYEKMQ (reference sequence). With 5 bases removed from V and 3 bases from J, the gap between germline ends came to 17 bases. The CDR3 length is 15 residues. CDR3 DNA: TGTGCCAGCAGCCCCCTTCTCGACCTTCGCTACGAGCAGTACTTC. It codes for CASSPLLDLRYEQYF.

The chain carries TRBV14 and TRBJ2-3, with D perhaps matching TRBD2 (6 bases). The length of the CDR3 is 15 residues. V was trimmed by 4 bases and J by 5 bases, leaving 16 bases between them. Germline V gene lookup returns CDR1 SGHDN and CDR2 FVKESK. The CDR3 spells CASSLSGPGGDTQYF. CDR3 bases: TGTGCCAGCAGCCTTAGCGGACCAGGAGGAGATACGCAGTATTTT.